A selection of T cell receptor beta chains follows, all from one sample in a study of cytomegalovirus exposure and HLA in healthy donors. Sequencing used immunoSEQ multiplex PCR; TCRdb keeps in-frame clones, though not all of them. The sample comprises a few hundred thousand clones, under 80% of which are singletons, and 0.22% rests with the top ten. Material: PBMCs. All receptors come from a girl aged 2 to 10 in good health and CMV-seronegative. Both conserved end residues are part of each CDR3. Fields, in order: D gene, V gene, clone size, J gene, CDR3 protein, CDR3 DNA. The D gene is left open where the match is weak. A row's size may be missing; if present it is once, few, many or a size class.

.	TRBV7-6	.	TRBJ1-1	CASSPGNANTEAFF	TGTGCCAGCAGCCCCGGGAACGCGAACACTGAAGCTTTCTTT
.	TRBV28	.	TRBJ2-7	CATGTYYEQYF	TGTGCCACCGGGACATACTACGAGCAGTACTTC
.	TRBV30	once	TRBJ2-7	CAWSVGAYEQYF	TGTGCCTGGAGTGTCGGAGCCTACGAGCAGTACTTC
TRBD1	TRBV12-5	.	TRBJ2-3	CASGSIRQGGTDTQYF	TGTGCTAGTGGCTCGATACGACAGGGGGGGACAGATACGCAGTATTTT
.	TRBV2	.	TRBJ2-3	CASREPSSTDTQYF	TGTGCCAGCAGGGAGCCTTCTAGCACAGATACGCAGTATTTT
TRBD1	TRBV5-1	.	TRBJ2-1	CASSHPGQDEQFF	TGCGCCAGCAGCCATCCAGGACAGGATGAGCAGTTCTTC
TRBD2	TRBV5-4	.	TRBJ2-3	CASSLMAGGRGDTQYF	TGTGCCAGCAGCTTGATGGCGGGGGGAAGAGGAGATACGCAGTATTTT
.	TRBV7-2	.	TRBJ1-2	CASSLANRAHGYTF	TGTGCCAGCAGCTTAGCCAACAGGGCCCATGGCTACACCTTC
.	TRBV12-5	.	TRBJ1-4	CASGLVGGMGQFQTNEKLFF	TGTGCTAGTGGTTTGGTGGGAGGCATGGGGCAATTTCAAACTAATGAAAAACTGTTTTTT
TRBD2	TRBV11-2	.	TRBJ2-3	CASSFSLAGGGVDTQYF	TGTGCCAGCAGCTTTTCTCTAGCGGGAGGGGGGGTAGATACGCAGTATTTT
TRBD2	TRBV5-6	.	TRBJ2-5	CASSLLANQETQYF	TGTGCCAGCAGTCTACTAGCGAACCAAGAGACCCAGTACTTC
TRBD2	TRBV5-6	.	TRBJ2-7	CASTHGTRSSYEQYF	TGTGCCAGCACCCACGGGACTAGATCTTCCTACGAGCAGTACTTC
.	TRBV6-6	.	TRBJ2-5	CASRLQETQYF	TGTGCCAGCAGGTTACAAGAGACCCAGTACTTC
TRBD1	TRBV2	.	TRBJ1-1	CASRQGEWDTEAFF	TGTGCCAGTCGACAGGGGGAATGGGACACTGAAGCTTTCTTT
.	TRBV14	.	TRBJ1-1	CASSQGYPGGGEAFF	TGTGCCAGCAGCCAAGGGTACCCAGGTGGAGGGGAAGCTTTCTTT
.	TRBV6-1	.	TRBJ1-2	CASTSGMGYGYTF	TGTGCCAGCACCTCAGGGATGGGCTATGGCTACACCTTC
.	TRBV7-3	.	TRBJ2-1	CASSLGLTSADEQFF	TGTGCCAGCAGCCTCGGACTTACTTCGGCGGATGAGCAGTTCTTC
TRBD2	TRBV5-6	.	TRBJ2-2	CASSGGENGELFF	TGTGCCAGCAGCGGGGGGGAGAACGGGGAGCTGTTTTTT
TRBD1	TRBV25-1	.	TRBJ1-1	CASSEFGNRGITEAFF	TGTGCCAGCAGTGAATTTGGAAACAGGGGTATCACTGAAGCTTTCTTT
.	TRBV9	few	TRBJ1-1	CASSGLRRNTEAFF	TGTGCCAGCAGCGGACTTAGGAGGAACACTGAAGCTTTCTTT
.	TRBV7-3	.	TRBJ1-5	CASSITNGWSNQPQHF	TGTGCCAGCAGCATAACTAACGGGTGGAGCAATCAGCCCCAGCATTTT
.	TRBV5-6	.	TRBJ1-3	CASSLIGGGSGNTIYF	TGTGCCAGCAGCTTGATCGGGGGGGGCTCTGGAAACACCATATATTTT
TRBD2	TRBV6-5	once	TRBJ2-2	CASSYPGGGNTGELFF	TGTGCCAGCAGTTACCCGGGAGGAGGGAACACCGGGGAGCTGTTTTTT
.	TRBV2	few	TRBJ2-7	CASSDSPGSYEQYF	TGTGCCAGCAGTGATTCGCCAGGATCATACGAGCAGTACTTC
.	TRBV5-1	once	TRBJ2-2	CASSLVAGMVTGELFF	TGCGCCAGCAGCTTGGTAGCAGGGATGGTTACCGGGGAGCTGTTTTTT
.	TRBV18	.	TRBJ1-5	CASSRQAGGNQPQHF	TGTGCCAGCTCAAGACAGGCTGGGGGCAATCAGCCCCAGCATTTT
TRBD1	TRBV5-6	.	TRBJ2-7	CASSLTGVSYEQYF	TGTGCCAGCAGCCTGACAGGGGTCTCCTACGAGCAGTACTTC
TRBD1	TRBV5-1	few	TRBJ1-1	CASSSPGGLEAFF	TGCGCCAGCAGCTCTCCAGGGGGCTTGGAAGCTTTCTTT
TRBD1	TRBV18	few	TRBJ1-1	CASSPQDRGFGNTEAFF	TGTGCCAGCTCACCACAGGACAGGGGGTTCGGTAACACTGAAGCTTTCTTT
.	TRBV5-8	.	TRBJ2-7	CASSLRVYEQYF	TGTGCCAGCAGCTTGCGGGTCTACGAGCAGTACTTC
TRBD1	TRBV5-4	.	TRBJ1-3	CASSLEGQGAGNTIYF	TGTGCCAGCAGCTTGGAGGGACAGGGGGCCGGAAACACCATATATTTT
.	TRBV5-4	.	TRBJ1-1	CASSLAKNGGTEAFF	TGTGCCAGCAGCTTGGCCAAAAACGGAGGCACTGAAGCTTTCTTT
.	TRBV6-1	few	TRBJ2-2	CASRLEGTGELFF	TGTGCCAGCAGGTTAGAGGGCACCGGGGAGCTGTTTTTT
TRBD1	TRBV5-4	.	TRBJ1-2	CASSSGTGGHHNYGYTF	TGTGCCAGCAGCTCCGGGACAGGGGGCCACCATAACTATGGCTACACCTTC
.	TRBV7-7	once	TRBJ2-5	CASSLDRQETQYF	TGTGCCAGCAGCTTGGACAGACAAGAGACCCAGTACTTC
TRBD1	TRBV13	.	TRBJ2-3	CASSTGTVFTDTQYF	TGTGCCAGCAGCACCGGGACAGTTTTTACAGATACGCAGTATTTT
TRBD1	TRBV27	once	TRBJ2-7	CATRQGDYEQYF	TGTGCCACTAGACAGGGGGACTACGAGCAGTACTTC
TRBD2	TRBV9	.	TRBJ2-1	CASSVLQGGGPGSEQFF	TGTGCCAGCAGCGTCCTTCAGGGCGGGGGGCCAGGGAGTGAGCAGTTCTTC
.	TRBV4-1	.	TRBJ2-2	CASSQDAGAAFGGELFF	TGCGCCAGCAGCCAAGACGCAGGGGCAGCCTTTGGCGGGGAGCTGTTTTTT
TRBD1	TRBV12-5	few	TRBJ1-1	CASGSGTGGHNRHTEAFF	TGTGCTAGTGGCTCCGGGACAGGGGGCCATAACCGACACACTGAAGCTTTCTTT
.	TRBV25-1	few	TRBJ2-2	CATRPGNTGELFF	TGTGCCACCCGGCCAGGGAACACCGGGGAGCTGTTTTTT
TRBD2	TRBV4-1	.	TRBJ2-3	CASSQAAGGLGTDTQYF	TGCGCCAGCAGCCAAGCGGCGGGGGGGCTGGGCACAGATACGCAGTATTTT
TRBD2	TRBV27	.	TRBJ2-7	CASSLYSGSYEQYF	TGTGCCAGCAGTTTGTATAGCGGGAGCTACGAGCAGTACTTC
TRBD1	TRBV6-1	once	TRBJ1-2	CASRKTGLGNYGYTF	TGTGCCAGCAGAAAGACAGGGCTCGGGAACTATGGCTACACCTTC
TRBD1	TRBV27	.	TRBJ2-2	CASSFGQGYGELFF	TGTGCCAGCAGTTTCGGACAGGGGTACGGGGAGCTGTTTTTT
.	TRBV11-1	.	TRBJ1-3	CASSLTGELSGNTIYF	TGTGCCAGCAGCCTTACAGGAGAGCTCTCTGGAAACACCATATATTTT
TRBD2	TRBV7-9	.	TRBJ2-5	CASSLGLAGGSWETQYF	TGTGCCAGCAGCTTGGGACTAGCGGGGGGAAGTTGGGAGACCCAGTACTTC
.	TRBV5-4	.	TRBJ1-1	CASSYGNTEAFF	TGTGCCAGCAGCTACGGGAACACTGAAGCTTTCTTT
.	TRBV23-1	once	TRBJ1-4	CASSRKTGVGSEKLFF	TGCGCCAGCAGTCGCAAAACGGGGGTTGGCTCGGAAAAACTGTTTTTT
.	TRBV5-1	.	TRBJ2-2	CASSNKPGGSNTGELFF	TGCGCCAGCAGCAACAAACCTGGGGGGTCGAACACCGGGGAGCTGTTTTTT
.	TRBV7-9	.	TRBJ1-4	CASSNEETVNEKLFF	TGTGCCAGCAGCAATGAGGAGACAGTTAATGAAAAACTGTTTTTT
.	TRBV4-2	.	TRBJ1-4	CASSERQGGEKLFF	TGTGCCAGCAGCGAGAGGCAGGGCGGCGAAAAACTGTTTTTT
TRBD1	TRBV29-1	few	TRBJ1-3	CGGTGVAFMGENTIYF	TGCGGGGGGACAGGCGTCGCCTTCATGGGCGAAAACACCATATATTTT
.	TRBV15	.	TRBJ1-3	CATSRDPLDTIYF	TGTGCCACCAGCAGAGATCCTCTAGACACCATATATTTT
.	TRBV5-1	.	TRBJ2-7	CASSPSGRSSYEQYF	TGCGCCAGCAGCCCTAGTGGTAGGTCCTCCTACGAGCAGTACTTC